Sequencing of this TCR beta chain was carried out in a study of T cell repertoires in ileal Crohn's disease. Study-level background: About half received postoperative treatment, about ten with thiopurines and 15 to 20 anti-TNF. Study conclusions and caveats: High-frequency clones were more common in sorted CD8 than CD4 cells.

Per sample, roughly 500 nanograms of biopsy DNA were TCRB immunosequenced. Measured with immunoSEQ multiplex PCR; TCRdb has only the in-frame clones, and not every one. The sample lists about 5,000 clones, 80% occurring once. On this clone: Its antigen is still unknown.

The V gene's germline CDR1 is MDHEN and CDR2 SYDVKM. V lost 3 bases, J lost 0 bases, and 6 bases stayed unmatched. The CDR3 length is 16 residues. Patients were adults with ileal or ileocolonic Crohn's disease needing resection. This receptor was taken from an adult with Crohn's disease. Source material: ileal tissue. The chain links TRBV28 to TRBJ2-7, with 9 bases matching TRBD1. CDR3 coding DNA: TGTGCCAGCAGTTTGGCCGGGACAGGGCTCTCCTACGAGCAGTACTTC. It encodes CASSLAGTGLSYEQYF.